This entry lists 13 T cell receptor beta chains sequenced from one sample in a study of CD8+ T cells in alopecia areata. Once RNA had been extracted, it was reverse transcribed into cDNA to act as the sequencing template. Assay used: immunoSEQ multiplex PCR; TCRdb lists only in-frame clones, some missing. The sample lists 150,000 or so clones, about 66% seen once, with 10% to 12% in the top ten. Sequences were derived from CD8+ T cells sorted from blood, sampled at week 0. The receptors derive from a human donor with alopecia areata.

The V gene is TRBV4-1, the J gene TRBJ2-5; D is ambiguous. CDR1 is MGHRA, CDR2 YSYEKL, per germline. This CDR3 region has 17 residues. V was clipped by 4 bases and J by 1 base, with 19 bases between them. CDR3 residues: CASSLNLQEGRQETQYF. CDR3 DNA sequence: TGCGCCAGCAGCCTCAATTTGCAAGAAGGGCGCCAAGAGACCCAGTACTTC.

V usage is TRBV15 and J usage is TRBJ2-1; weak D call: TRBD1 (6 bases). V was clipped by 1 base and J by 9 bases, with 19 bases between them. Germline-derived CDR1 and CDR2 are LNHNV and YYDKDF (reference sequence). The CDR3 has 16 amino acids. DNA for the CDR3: TGTGCCACCAGCAGAGCAGGGACATTCAGTGGCGGTGAGCAGTTCTTC. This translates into CATSRAGTFSGGEQFF.

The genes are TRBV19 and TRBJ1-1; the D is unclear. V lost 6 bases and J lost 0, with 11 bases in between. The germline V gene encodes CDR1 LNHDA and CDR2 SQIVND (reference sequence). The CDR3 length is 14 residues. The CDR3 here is CASSVLGVNTEAFF. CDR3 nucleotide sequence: TGTGCCAGTAGCGTGCTCGGGGTGAACACTGAAGCTTTCTTT.

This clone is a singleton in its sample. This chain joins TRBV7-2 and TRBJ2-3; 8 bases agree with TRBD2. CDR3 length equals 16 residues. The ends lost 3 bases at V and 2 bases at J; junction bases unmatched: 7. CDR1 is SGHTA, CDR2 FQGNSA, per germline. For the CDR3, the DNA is TGTGCCAGCAGCTTCGGGCGGGGGGTAGCCACAGATACGCAGTATTTT. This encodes CASSFGRGVATDTQYF.

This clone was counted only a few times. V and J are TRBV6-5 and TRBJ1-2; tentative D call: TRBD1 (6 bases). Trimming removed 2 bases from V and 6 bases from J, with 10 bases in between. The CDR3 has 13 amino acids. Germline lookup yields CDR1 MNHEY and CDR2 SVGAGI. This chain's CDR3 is CASSYRTAHGYTF. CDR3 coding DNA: TGTGCCAGCAGTTACCGGACAGCTCATGGCTACACCTTC.

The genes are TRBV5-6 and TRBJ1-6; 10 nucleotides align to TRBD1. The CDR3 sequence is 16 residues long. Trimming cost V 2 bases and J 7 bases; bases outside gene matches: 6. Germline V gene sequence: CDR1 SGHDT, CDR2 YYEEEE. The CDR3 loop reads CASSFVGQGGNSPLHF. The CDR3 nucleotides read TGTGCCAGCAGCTTTGTTGGACAGGGGGGAAATTCACCCCTCCACTTT.

The CDR3 region is CASSLTDNTEAFF. In nucleotides, the CDR3 is TGCGCCAGCAGCTTGACAGACAACACTGAAGCTTTCTTT. The gene calls are TRBV5-1 and TRBJ1-1, with no clear D. V was cut by 1 base and J by 2 bases, with 6 bases left in between. The CDR3 has 13 amino acids. Germline CDR1 is SGHRS and CDR2 is YFSETQ.

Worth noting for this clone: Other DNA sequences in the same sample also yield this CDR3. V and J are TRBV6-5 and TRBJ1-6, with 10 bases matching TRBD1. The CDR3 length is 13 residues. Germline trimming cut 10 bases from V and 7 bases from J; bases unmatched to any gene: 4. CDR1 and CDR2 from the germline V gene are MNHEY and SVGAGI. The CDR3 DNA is TGTGCCACCCGGACAGGGGGGAATTCACCCCTCCACTTT. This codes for CATRTGGNSPLHF.

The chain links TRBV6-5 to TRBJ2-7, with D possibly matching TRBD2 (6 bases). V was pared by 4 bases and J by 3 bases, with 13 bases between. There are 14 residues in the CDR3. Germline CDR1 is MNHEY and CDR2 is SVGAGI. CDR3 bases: TGTGCCAGCAGTTTTGGGCAGGGAGGCTACGAGCAGTACTTC. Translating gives CASSFGQGGYEQYF.

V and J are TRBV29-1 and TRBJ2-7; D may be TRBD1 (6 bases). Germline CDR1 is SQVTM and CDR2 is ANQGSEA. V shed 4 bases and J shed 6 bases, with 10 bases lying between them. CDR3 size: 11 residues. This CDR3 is CSVVRGPEQYF. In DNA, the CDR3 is TGCAGCGTTGTCAGGGGCCCCGAGCAGTACTTC.

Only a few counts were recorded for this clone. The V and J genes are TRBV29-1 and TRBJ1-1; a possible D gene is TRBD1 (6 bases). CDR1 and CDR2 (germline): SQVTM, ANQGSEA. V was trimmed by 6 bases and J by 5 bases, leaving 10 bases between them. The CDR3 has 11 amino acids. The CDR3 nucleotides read TGCAGCGTATCGCAGGGGACTGAAGCTTTCTTT. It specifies CSVSQGTEAFF.

The CDR3 loop is CASSPTFPFF. The CDR3 nucleotides read TGCGCCAGCAGCCCGACCTTTCCGTTCTTC. The V and J genes are TRBV5-1 and TRBJ2-1; D is uncertain. The CDR3 contains 10 residues. Trimming cost V 4 bases and J 15 bases, with 11 bases left between them. Germline V gene data show CDR1 as SGHRS and CDR2 as YFSETQ.

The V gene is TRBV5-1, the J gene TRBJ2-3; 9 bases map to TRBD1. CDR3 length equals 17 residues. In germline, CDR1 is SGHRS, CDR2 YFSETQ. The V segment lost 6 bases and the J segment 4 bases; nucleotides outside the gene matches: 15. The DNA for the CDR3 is TGCGCCAGCAACGACCGACGGGGACAGGGACCCCCAGATACGCAGTATTTT. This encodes CASNDRRGQGPPDTQYF.